These T cell receptor beta chains were read from a single sample in a study of T cell changes during pregnancy in multiple sclerosis. Repertoires were generated with immunoSEQ multiplex PCR, while TCRdb's copy carries only in-frame clones and drops some. The table records 35,000 to 45,000 clones, roughly 88% of them present only once. Sequenced here: CD8+ T cells from peripheral blood mononuclear cells, sampled in the first trimester of pregnancy. These TCRs come from a female donor with multiple sclerosis, enrolled in a pregnancy study. CDR3s leave out the opening cysteine and the closing phenylalanine or tryptophan. Size values are once, few and many counts, or a class for expanded clones, and some rows have none.

size | J | V | CDR3
. | TRBJ2-5 | TRBV2 | ASSEGGGQETQY
. | TRBJ2-2 | TRBV11-3 | ASSIRGYGTSGELF
once | TRBJ2-1 | TRBV9 | ASSVEGAGGPLYNEQF
once | TRBJ2-3 | TRBV20-1 | SALGDTQY
. | TRBJ2-1 | TRBV6-5 | ASSYSGTSSYNEQF
. | TRBJ2-7 | TRBV7-7 | ASSLHPTGEQY
. | TRBJ2-1 | TRBV7-6 | ASSLTSGGTHYNEQF
. | TRBJ1-1 | TRBV7-8 | ASSQGRTEAF
. | TRBJ1-1 | TRBV6-5 | ASSYSRGGGTEAF
. | TRBJ2-7 | TRBV19 | ASSPDLYEQY
once | TRBJ2-2 | TRBV6-5 | ASKGTAGELF
. | TRBJ2-1 | TRBV9 | ASSESGGAYNEQF
. | TRBJ1-1 | TRBV5-6 | ASSGLDREAF
. | TRBJ1-6 | TRBV9 | ASSADGDNNSPLH
. | TRBJ1-5 | TRBV12-5 | ASGLVLPPQH
. | TRBJ2-2 | TRBV6-1 | ASSDRPGTSNTGELF
few | TRBJ1-5 | TRBV7-9 | ASSPRKLGQPQH
. | TRBJ2-5 | TRBV11-2 | ASTIAGGLIETQY
. | TRBJ1-1 | TRBV6-5 | ASSPRGGSTEAF
. | TRBJ2-2 | TRBV7-8 | ASTFMAGGTGELF
. | TRBJ1-2 | TRBV9 | ASRDRLGASRDGYT
. | TRBJ2-7 | TRBV7-6 | ASSLIIEGDSYEQY
. | TRBJ2-3 | TRBV15 | ATSRDRGSTDTQY
. | TRBJ1-6 | TRBV25-1 | ASRPRDNSPLH